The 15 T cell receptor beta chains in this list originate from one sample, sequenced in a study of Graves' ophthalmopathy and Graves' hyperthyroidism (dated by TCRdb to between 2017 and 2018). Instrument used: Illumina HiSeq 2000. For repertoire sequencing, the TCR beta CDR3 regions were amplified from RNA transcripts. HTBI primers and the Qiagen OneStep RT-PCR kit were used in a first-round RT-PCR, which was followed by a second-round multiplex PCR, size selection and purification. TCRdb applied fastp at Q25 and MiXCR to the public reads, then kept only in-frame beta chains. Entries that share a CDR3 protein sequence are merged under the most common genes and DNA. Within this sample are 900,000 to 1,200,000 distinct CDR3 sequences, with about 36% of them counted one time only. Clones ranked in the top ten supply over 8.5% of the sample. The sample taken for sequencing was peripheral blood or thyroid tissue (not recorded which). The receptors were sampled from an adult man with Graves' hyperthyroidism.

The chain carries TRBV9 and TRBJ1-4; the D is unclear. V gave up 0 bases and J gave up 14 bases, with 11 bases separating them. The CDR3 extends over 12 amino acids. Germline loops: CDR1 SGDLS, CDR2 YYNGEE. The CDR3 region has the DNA TGTGCCAGCAGCGTAGACGGAGAAGTCCTGTTTTTT. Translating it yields CASSVDGEVLFF. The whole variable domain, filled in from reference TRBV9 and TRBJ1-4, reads DSGVTQTPKHLITATGQRVTLRCSPRSGDLSVYWYQQSLDQGLQFLIQYYNGEERAKGNILERFSAQQFPDLHSELNLSSLELGDSALYFCASSVDGEVLFFGSGTQLSVL.

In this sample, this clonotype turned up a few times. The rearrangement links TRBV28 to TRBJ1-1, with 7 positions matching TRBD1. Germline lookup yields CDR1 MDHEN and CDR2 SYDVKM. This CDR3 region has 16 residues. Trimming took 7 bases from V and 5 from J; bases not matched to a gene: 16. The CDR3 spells CASNAGGRGSGTEAFF. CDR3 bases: TGTGCCAGCAACGCAGGGGGGCGCGGTTCGGGTACTGAAGCTTTCTTT.

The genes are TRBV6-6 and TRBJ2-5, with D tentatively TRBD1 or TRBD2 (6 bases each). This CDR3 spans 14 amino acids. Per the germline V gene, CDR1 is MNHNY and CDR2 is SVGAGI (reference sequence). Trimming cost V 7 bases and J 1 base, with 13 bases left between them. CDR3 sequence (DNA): TGTGCCAGCAATTATGAGGGGGGCCAAGAGACCCAGTACTTC. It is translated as CASNYEGGQETQYF.

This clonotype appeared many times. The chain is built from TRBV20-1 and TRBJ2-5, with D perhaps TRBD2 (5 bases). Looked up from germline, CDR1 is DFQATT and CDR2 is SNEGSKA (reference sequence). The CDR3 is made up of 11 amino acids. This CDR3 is CSPARGQTQYF. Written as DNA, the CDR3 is TGCAGCCCGGCGAGAGGGCAGACCCAGTACTTC.

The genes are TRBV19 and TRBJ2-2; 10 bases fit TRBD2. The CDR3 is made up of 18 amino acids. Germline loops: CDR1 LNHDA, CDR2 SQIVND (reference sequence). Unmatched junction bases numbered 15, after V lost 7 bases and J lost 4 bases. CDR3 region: CASNPSGRVVGGTGELFF. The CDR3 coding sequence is TGTGCCAGTAATCCCAGCGGGAGGGTCGTAGGGGGCACCGGGGAGCTGTTTTTT.

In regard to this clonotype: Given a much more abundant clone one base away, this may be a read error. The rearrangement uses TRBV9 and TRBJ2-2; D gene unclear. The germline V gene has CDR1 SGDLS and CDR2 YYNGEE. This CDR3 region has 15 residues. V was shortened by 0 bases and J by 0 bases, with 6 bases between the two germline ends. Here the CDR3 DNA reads TGTGCCAGCAGCGTAGACACAGCGAACACCGGGGAGCTGTTTTTT. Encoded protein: CASSVDTANTGELFF.

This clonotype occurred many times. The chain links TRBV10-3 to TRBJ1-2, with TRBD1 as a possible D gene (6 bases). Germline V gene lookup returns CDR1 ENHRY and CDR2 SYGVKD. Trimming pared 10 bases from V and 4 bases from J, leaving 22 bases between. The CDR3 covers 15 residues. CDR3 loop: CATQGRGSFSYGYTF. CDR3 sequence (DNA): TGTGCCACTCAAGGCAGGGGATCTTTCTCCTATGGCTACACCTTC.

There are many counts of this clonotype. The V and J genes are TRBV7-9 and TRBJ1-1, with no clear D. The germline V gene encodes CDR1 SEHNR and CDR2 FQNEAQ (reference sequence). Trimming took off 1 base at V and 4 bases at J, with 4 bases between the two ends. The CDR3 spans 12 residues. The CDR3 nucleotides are TGTGCCAGCAGCTTAGATGCCACTGAAGCTTTCTTT. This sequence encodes CASSLDATEAFF. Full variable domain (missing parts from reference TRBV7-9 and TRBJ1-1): DTGVSQNPRHKITKRGQNVTFRCDPISEHNRLYWYRQTLGQGPEFLTYFQNEAQLEKSRLLSDRFSAERPKGSFSTLEIQRTEQGDSAMYLCASSLDATEAFFGQGTRLTVV.

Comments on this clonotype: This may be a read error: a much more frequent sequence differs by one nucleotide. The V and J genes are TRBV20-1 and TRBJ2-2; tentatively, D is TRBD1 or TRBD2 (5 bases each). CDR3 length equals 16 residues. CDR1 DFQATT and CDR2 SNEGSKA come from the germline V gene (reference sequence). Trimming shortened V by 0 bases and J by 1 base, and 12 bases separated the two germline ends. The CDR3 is CSARDQRDGNTGELFF. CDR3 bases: TGCAGTGCTAGAGACCAAAGGGACGGGAACACCGGGGAGCTGTTTTTT.

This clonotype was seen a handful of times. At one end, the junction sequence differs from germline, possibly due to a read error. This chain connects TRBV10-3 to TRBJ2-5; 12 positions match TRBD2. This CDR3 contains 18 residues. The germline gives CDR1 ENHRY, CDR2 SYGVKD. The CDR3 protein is CASSYSSAPGLAGETQYF. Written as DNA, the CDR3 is TGTGCCAGCAGTTACTCCTCGGCACCGGGACTAGCGGGAGAGACCCAGTACTTC.

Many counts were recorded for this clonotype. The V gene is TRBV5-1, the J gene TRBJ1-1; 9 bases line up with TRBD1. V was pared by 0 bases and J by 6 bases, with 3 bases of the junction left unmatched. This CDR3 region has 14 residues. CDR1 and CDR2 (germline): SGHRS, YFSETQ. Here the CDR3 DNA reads TGCGCCAGCAGCTTGGCTGGGACAGGGTCTGAAGCTTTCTTT. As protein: CASSLAGTGSEAFF.

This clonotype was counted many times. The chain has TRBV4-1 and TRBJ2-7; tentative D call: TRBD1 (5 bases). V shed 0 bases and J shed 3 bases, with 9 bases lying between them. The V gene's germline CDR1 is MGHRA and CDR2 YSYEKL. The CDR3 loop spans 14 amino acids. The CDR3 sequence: CASSQDPGNYEQYF. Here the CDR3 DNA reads TGCGCCAGCAGCCAAGATCCAGGGAACTACGAGCAGTACTTC.

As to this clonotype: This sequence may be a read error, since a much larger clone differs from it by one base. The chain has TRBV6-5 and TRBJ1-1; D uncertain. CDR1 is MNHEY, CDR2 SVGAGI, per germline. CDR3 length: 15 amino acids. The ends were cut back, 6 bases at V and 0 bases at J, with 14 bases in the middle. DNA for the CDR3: TGTGCCAGCAGCTTATCTGAGAGGGTGAACACTGAAGCTTTCTTT. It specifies CASSLSERVNTEAFF.

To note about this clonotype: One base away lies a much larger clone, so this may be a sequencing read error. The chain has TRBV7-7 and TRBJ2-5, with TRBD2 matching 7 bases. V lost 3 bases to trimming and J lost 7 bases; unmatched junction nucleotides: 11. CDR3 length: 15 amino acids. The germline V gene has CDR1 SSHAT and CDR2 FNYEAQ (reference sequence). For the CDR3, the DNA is TGTGCCAGCAGCTTTGCTATGGGGAGGGGAGGGACCCAGTACTTC. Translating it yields CASSFAMGRGGTQYF.

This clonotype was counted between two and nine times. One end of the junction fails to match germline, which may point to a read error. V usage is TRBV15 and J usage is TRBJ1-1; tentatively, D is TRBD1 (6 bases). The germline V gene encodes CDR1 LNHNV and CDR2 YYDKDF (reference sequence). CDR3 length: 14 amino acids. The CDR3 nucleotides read TGTGCTTTCCGGGACATCGGTATGAACACTGAAGCCTCCTTT. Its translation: CAFRDIGMNTEASF.